The 2 T cell receptor beta chains below come from one sample, sequenced in a study of T cells in Graves' hyperthyroidism and ophthalmopathy (dated by TCRdb to the late 2010s). The library was made by multiplex PCR. Sequenced on an Illumina HiSeq 2000. The TCR beta CDR3 regions were amplified from the RNA transcripts. The first round of RT-PCR for the TCR CDR3 was performed with the HTBI primer set and the Qiagen OneStep RT-PCR kit. TCRdb passed the public sequencing reads through fastp at Q25 and MiXCR, retaining productive beta sequences. All rows with the same CDR3 protein become a single entry with the most common DNA and genes. In all, the sample holds roughly 750,000 distinct CDR3 sequences, and roughly 17% of those were seen once. 8.4% of the sample is taken by the ten largest. Sample: blood. The receptors originated from a man aged 18-30 years with Graves' hyperthyroidism.

This clonotype was seen ten or more times. The chain recombines TRBV20-1 with TRBJ2-1; D ambiguous. This CDR3 is 13 amino acids long. CDR1 is DFQATT, CDR2 SNEGSKA, per germline (reference sequence). Trimming shortened V by 3 bases and J by 2 bases, and 8 bases separated the two germline ends. The CDR3 nucleotides are TGCAGTGCTAGCGGCAGGACCTACAATGAGCAGTTCTTC. This codes for CSASGRTYNEQFF.

This clonotype was counted many times. The genes are TRBV6-2 or TRBV6-3 and TRBJ2-1; 7 bases are shared with TRBD2. Germline V CDR1 and CDR2: MNHEY, SVGEGT. After removal of 7 bases from V and 8 bases from J, the junction contained 17 bases not matched to a gene. The CDR3 contains 16 residues. The CDR3 DNA reads as TGTGCCAGCACCTCCCCAGGAAGGACTAGTCACTATGAGCAGTTCTTC. It specifies CASTSPGRTSHYEQFF.